Presented here are 27 T cell receptor beta chains from one specimen sequenced in a study of cytomegalovirus exposure and HLA in healthy donors. The PCR ran on 60 Vbeta and 13 Jbeta primers. Assay used: immunoSEQ multiplex PCR; TCRdb lists only in-frame clones, some missing. Of 55,000 to 75,000 clones listed, approximately 72% are singletons. Sequencing was done on a sample of PBMCs. These receptors all come from a woman under 40 in good health and CMV-seropositive.

The rearrangement joins TRBV29-1 to TRBJ1-2, with D perhaps matching TRBD1 (5 bases). Trimming shortened V by 1 base and J by 7 bases, and 13 bases separated the two germline ends. Germline lookup yields CDR1 SQVTM and CDR2 ANQGSEA. The CDR3 has 13 amino acids. CDR3 loop: CSVEGGGTGGYTF. Written as DNA, the CDR3 is TGCAGCGTTGAAGGGGGCGGGACGGGTGGCTACACCTTC.

This sequence joins TRBV7-2 and TRBJ1-1; a possible D gene is TRBD1 (6 bases). V was cut by 3 bases and J by 4 bases, with 12 bases left in between. CDR3 size: 14 residues. Germline CDR1 and CDR2: SGHTA and FQGNSA. This chain's CDR3 is CASSLKRGGTEAFF. CDR3 DNA: TGTGCCAGCAGCTTGAAAAGGGGGGGCACTGAAGCTTTCTTT.

The rearrangement joins TRBV30 to TRBJ2-3, with D tentatively TRBD2 (7 bases). CDR1 is GTSNPN, CDR2 SVGIG, per germline (reference sequence). CDR3 size: 17 residues. V was pared by 3 bases and J by 0 bases, with 19 bases between. CDR3 in amino acids: CAWSGGRAGFSTDTQYF. The CDR3 bases are TGTGCCTGGAGCGGGGGGCGAGCGGGATTTAGCACAGATACGCAGTATTTT.

The chain joins TRBV7-8 to TRBJ1-6; D gene unclear. The CDR3 is 13 amino acids. The ends were cut back, 5 bases at V and 13 bases at J, with 15 bases in the middle. Germline CDR1 reads SGHVS; CDR2 reads FQNEAQ. CDR3 coding DNA: TGTGCCAGCAGCGCCGGGGTAATTCACCCCCTCCACTTT. Protein: CASSAGVIHPLHF.

This clone has just a few counts. The V call is TRBV5-6, the J call TRBJ2-7; 9 bases match TRBD1. The CDR3 is 14 amino acids. The germline V gene has CDR1 SGHDT and CDR2 YYEEEE. J gave up 7 bases and V 4 bases, and 9 bases lay outside the gene matches. CDR3 sequence (DNA): TGTGCCAGCAGCCGGGACAGGGTAGGGGGAGAGCAGTACTTC. Translating gives CASSRDRVGGEQYF.

This chain links TRBV4-2 with TRBJ2-7; TRBD2 matches at 12 bases. The CDR3 spans 15 residues. The germline V gene has CDR1 LGHNA and CDR2 YNFKEQ. Losses at the gene ends were 0 bases for V and 3 bases for J; bases not matched to a gene: 0. Here the CDR3 reads CASSQETSGSYEQYF. Written as DNA, the CDR3 is TGTGCCAGCAGCCAAGAGACTAGCGGGAGCTACGAGCAGTACTTC.

The chain couples TRBV5-1 to TRBJ2-5; TRBD1 matches 7 bases. This CDR3 contains 15 residues. V shed 4 bases, J shed 3 bases, and the junction held 9 bases outside the gene matches. The V gene's germline CDR1 is SGHRS and CDR2 YFSETQ. The CDR3 is CASSRTGDREETQYF. In DNA form, the CDR3 reads TGCGCCAGCAGCCGAACCGGGGACAGAGAAGAGACCCAGTACTTC.

This rearrangement joins TRBV7-9 to TRBJ1-5; a weak D match, TRBD1 (6 bases). CDR3 length equals 15 residues. Trimming took off 0 bases at V and 1 base at J, with 7 bases between the two ends. CDR1 is SEHNR and CDR2 is FQNEAQ in the germline V gene (reference sequence). The CDR3 region is CASSLAGQSNQPQHF. In DNA, the CDR3 is TGTGCCAGCAGCTTAGCGGGACAAAGCAATCAGCCCCAGCATTTT.

The V call is TRBV5-4, the J call TRBJ1-5, with 7 bases lining up with TRBD1. Trimming took 4 bases from V and 2 from J; bases not matched to a gene: 3. The CDR3 consists of 14 residues. The germline gives CDR1 SGHNT, CDR2 YYREEE (reference sequence). As DNA, the CDR3 is TGTGCCAGCAGCGACCAGGGGGGCAATCAGCCCCAGCATTTT. Translating it yields CASSDQGGNQPQHF.

J is TRBJ2-3 and V is TRBV28, with 9 bases fitting TRBD2. Germline V gene lookup returns CDR1 MDHEN and CDR2 SYDVKM. J lost 5 bases, V lost 2 bases, and 8 bases had no gene match. This CDR3 is built from 16 residues. The CDR3 region is CASSLAGGGEKDTQYF. In DNA, the CDR3 is TGTGCCAGCAGTTTAGCGGGAGGGGGGGAAAAAGATACGCAGTATTTT.

This clone was seen more than once but under ten times. The chain links TRBV11-2 to TRBJ2-1; TRBD2 agrees at 14 bases. This CDR3 spans 17 amino acids. With 4 bases clipped from V and 11 bases from J, the junction kept 13 bases outside the gene matches. Germline CDR1 SGHAT, CDR2 FQNNGV. This chain's CDR3 is CASSSRGLAGVPIKQFF. Here the CDR3 DNA reads TGTGCCAGCAGCTCACGGGGACTAGCGGGGGTCCCTATAAAGCAGTTCTTC.

The rearrangement joins TRBV6-1 to TRBJ2-4, with D possibly TRBD1 on 5 matching bases. Per the germline V gene, CDR1 is MNHNS and CDR2 is SASEGT. CDR3 length: 19 residues. The V and J ends lost 2 bases and 0 bases respectively, with 20 bases between them. The CDR3 sequence: CASSETPSWGLGAKNIQYF. CDR3 DNA sequence: TGTGCCAGCAGTGAAACCCCCTCGTGGGGCCTAGGAGCCAAAAACATTCAGTACTTC.

The gene calls are TRBV5-8 and TRBJ1-1, with 7 bases fitting TRBD1. V trimming: 3 bases; J trimming: 3 bases; junction bases outside the gene matches: 5. The CDR3 covers 14 residues. CDR1 and CDR2 (germline): SGHTS, YDEGEE. The CDR3 spells CASSWDRDYTEAFF. In nucleotides, the CDR3 is TGTGCCAGCAGCTGGGACAGAGACTACACTGAAGCTTTCTTT.

This clone was observed a few times. The chain uses TRBV5-5 and TRBJ2-3; D unclear. This CDR3 spans 12 amino acids. CDR1 and CDR2 from the germline V gene are SGHKS and YYEKEE (reference sequence). V was cut by 9 bases and J by 8 bases, with 16 bases left in between. DNA for the CDR3: TGTGCCATCCTGATGGCCACGGGTACGCAGTATTTT. Its translation is CAILMATGTQYF.

The chain couples TRBV19 to TRBJ2-1; 7 bases agree with TRBD2. There are 16 residues in the CDR3. Trimming at V came to 5 bases and at J to 10 bases, leaving 17 bases not matched to a gene. Germline CDR1 reads LNHDA; CDR2 reads SQIVND (reference sequence). DNA of the CDR3: TGTGCCAGTAGTCTCCAAGCGGGGCTATCCGGCAAGGAGCAGTTCTTC. Protein sequence: CASSLQAGLSGKEQFF.

The chain is built from TRBV9 and TRBJ1-1; tentatively, D is TRBD1 (5 bases). There are 17 residues in the CDR3. CDR1 is SGDLS and CDR2 is YYNGEE in the germline V gene. Trimming left V 0 bases short and J 4 bases short, with 19 bases between. CDR3 region: CASSVGGRTMMSTEAFF. CDR3 DNA sequence: TGTGCCAGCAGCGTAGGGGGCAGGACGATGATGAGCACTGAAGCTTTCTTT.

The genes are TRBV7-9 and TRBJ2-7; 14 positions agree with TRBD2. The V gene end was trimmed by 5 bases and the J gene end by 2 bases; junction bases not matched to a gene: 8. CDR3 size: 17 residues. The germline CDR1 and CDR2 sequences are SEHNR and FQNEAQ (reference sequence). CDR3 sequence: CASSPGTSGRPTYEQYF. CDR3 DNA sequence: TGTGCCAGCAGCCCCGGGACTAGCGGGAGACCCACCTACGAGCAGTACTTC.

The V gene is TRBV12-2, the J gene TRBJ1-1. TRBV12-2 counts as a pseudogene. The length of the CDR3 is 17 residues. CDR3 nucleotides: TGTGCAAGTCGCTTAGCAGCGCCAGACACGGGGGAAACTGAAGCTTTCTTT. Translated: CASRLAAPDTGETEAFF.

The rearrangement uses TRBV9 and TRBJ2-7; tentatively, D is TRBD1 (5 bases). The CDR3 is 15 amino acids. Germline CDR1 and CDR2: SGDLS and YYNGEE. V dropped 0 bases and J dropped 0 bases, with 10 bases sitting between them. In nucleotides, the CDR3 is TGTGCCAGCAGCGTAGATGGTCAGGGCTCCTACGAGCAGTACTTC. Protein: CASSVDGQGSYEQYF. Full variable domain (missing parts from reference TRBV9 and TRBJ2-7): DSGVTQTPKHLITATGQRVTLRCSPRSGDLSVYWYQQSLDQGLQFLIQYYNGEERAKGNILERFSAQQFPDLHSELNLSSLELGDSALYFCASSVDGQGSYEQYFGPGTRLTVT.

This clone was seen more than once but under ten times. The chain carries TRBV6-6 and TRBJ2-1, with a tentative D call TRBD2 (5 bases). The V gene lost 5 bases and the J gene lost 15 bases, with 14 bases spanning the gap. The germline CDR1 and CDR2 sequences are MNHNY and SVGAGI (reference sequence). The CDR3 loop spans 11 amino acids. DNA of the CDR3: TGTGCCAGCAGTAACGGACTTGAACGGTTCTTC. Translation gives CASSNGLERFF.

The chain links TRBV4-2 to TRBJ1-4, with D possibly TRBD1 on 6 matching bases. Trimming shortened V by 0 bases and J by 8 bases, and 16 bases separated the two germline ends. Germline values: CDR1 LGHNA, CDR2 YNFKEQ. The CDR3 runs to 16 residues. CDR3 amino acids: CASSQDSAGAGEKLFF. The CDR3 DNA reads as TGTGCCAGCAGCCAAGATTCGGCAGGGGCTGGCGAAAAACTGTTTTTT.

CDR3 bases: TGCGCCAGCAGCTTCGGGGTAGGAACTGAAGCTTTCTTT. Protein: CASSFGVGTEAFF. The V gene is TRBV5-1, the J gene TRBJ1-1; D is undetermined. In germline, CDR1 is SGHRS, CDR2 YFSETQ. Trimming pared 2 bases from V and 5 bases from J, leaving 10 bases between. This CDR3 is 13 amino acids long.

This chain connects TRBV19 to TRBJ2-1, with 13 bases identical to TRBD2. In germline, CDR1 is LNHDA, CDR2 SQIVND (reference sequence). The CDR3 contains 18 residues. V lost 5 bases to trimming and J lost 7 bases; unmatched junction nucleotides: 14. In DNA form, the CDR3 reads TGTGCCAGTAGTTTACGGACTAGCGGGAGCCTTGGGATGAATGAGCAGTTCTTC. Protein sequence: CASSLRTSGSLGMNEQFF. Full variable domain (missing parts from reference TRBV19 and TRBJ2-1): DGGITQSPKYLFRKEGQNVTLSCEQNLNHDAMYWYRQDPGQGLRLIYYSQIVNDFQKGDIAEGYSVSREKKESFPLTVTSAQKNPTAFYLCASSLRTSGSLGMNEQFFGPGTRLTVL.

The rearrangement uses TRBV18 and TRBJ2-2; 13 bases match TRBD2. Germline CDR1 reads KGHSH; CDR2 reads LQKENI. This CDR3 spans 17 amino acids. With V trimmed by 1 base and J by 2 bases, 1 base remained unmatched. The DNA for the CDR3 is TGTGCCAGCTCACCACGACTAGCGGGAGGTAACACCGGGGAGCTGTTTTTT. It yields the protein CASSPRLAGGNTGELFF.

This clone was picked up one time. The junction differs from germline at one of its ends, possibly a read error. CDR3 residues: CVSSSTGVANYGYTF. The CDR3 DNA sequence: TGTGTCAGCAGTTCCACAGGGGTAGCTAACTATGGCTACACCTTC. V and J are TRBV28 and TRBJ1-2, with 7 bases identical to TRBD1. There are 15 residues in the CDR3. The germline V gene encodes CDR1 MDHEN and CDR2 SYDVKM.

The chain carries TRBV7-9 and TRBJ1-6; TRBD1 might be the D (5 bases). The CDR3 has 18 residues. In germline, CDR1 is SEHNR, CDR2 FQNEAQ (reference sequence). V was clipped by 1 base and J by 2 bases, with 15 bases between them. The CDR3 loop reads CASSLEPGTLTYNSPLHF. The DNA for the CDR3 is TGTGCCAGCAGCTTAGAGCCAGGGACTCTTACCTATAATTCACCCCTCCACTTT.

J is TRBJ2-1 and V is TRBV7-3; 9 bases are a match to TRBD2. With 0 bases clipped from V and 8 bases from J, the junction kept 8 bases outside the gene matches. The germline V gene encodes CDR1 SGHTA and CDR2 FQGTGA. CDR3 size: 16 residues. For the CDR3, the DNA is TGTGCCAGCAGCTTAACGAGGCTAGCGGGAATAGATGAGCAGTTCTTC. Residues: CASSLTRLAGIDEQFF.